This is a list of T cell receptor beta chains from one sample in a study of a mutant IDH1 vaccine in newly diagnosed glioma. Clones were read by immunoSEQ multiplex PCR, and TCRdb kept only the in-frame ones, dropping some. Of fewer than 90,000 clones in the sample, less than 90% are singletons; the top ten hold about 12%. No cognate antigen is known for these TCRs. The sequencing used PBMCs, collected from a glioma patient whose treatment included an IDH1 peptide vaccine. Receptor source: a man aged 18 to 29 with glioma. Both conserved end residues are part of each CDR3. D genes are given only for firm matches. Expanded clones get a size class; other rows say once, few or many, or leave the size out.

TRBJ2-7,.,.,TRBV27,CASSLRLKPITLGYEQYF,TGTGCCAGCAGTCTACGTCTGAAGCCCATTACTTTGGGATACGAGCAGTACTTC
TRBJ2-5,.,.,TRBV11-3,CASSFGETQYF,TGTGCCAGCAGCTTCGGTGAGACCCAGTACTTC
TRBJ1-5,.,.,TRBV4-1,CASSQNRASEPQHF,TGCGCCAGCAGCCAAAACAGGGCATCCGAACCCCAGCATTTT
TRBJ1-3,.,.,TRBV9,CASSATRTAGNTIYF,TGTGCCAGCAGCGCTACACGAACCGCTGGAAACACCATATATTTT
TRBJ2-7,TRBD1,.,TRBV19,CASSTKGQKKGEQYF,TGTGCCAGTAGTACGAAGGGACAGAAGAAGGGTGAGCAGTACTTC
TRBJ2-7,TRBD2,.,TRBV11-3,CASSLDSSGSTSSYEQYF,TGTGCCAGCAGCTTAGATTCTAGCGGGAGTACTTCCTCCTACGAGCAGTACTTC
TRBJ2-2,.,few,TRBV30,CAWSAGGWPGELFF,TGTGCCTGGAGTGCGGGGGGCTGGCCCGGGGAGCTGTTTTTT
TRBJ2-3,.,.,TRBV7-2,CASSPRADTQYF,TGTGCCAGCAGCCCGAGGGCAGATACGCAGTATTTT
TRBJ1-1,.,.,TRBV7-8,CASSLALGRVDTEAFF,TGTGCCAGCAGCTTAGCCTTGGGCAGGGTCGACACTGAAGCTTTCTTT
TRBJ1-2,.,few,TRBV29-1,CSVRSPSTDNYGYTF,TGCAGCGTCCGTTCTCCTTCGACGGATAACTATGGCTACACCTTC
TRBJ2-3,TRBD2,.,TRBV9,CASSVGSREGTDTQYF,TGTGCCAGCAGCGTAGGGTCGCGGGAGGGCACAGATACGCAGTATTTT
TRBJ2-5,.,once,TRBV6-5,CASSYRTGRGETQYF,TGTGCCAGCAGTTACCGGACAGGGAGGGGGGAGACCCAGTACTTC
TRBJ2-7,.,.,TRBV5-6,CASTRRSSSYEQYF,TGTGCCAGCACCCGGAGGAGTTCCTCCTACGAGCAGTACTTC
TRBJ2-2,.,.,TRBV9,CASSAELELFF,TGTGCCAGCAGCGCCGAACTGGAGCTGTTTTTT
TRBJ2-3,TRBD1,.,TRBV4-2,CASSQTGGVGDTQYF,TGTGCCAGCAGCCAAACAGGGGGCGTCGGAGATACGCAGTATTTT
TRBJ1-5,.,.,TRBV6-1,CASSEVGWGQPQHF,TGTGCCAGCAGTGAAGTGGGGTGGGGTCAGCCCCAGCATTTT
TRBJ1-2,.,.,TRBV7-9,CASSLTDNQGIYGYTF,TGTGCCAGCAGCTTAACGGATAACCAGGGTATCTATGGCTACACCTTC
TRBJ2-7,.,.,TRBV19,CASSIGVAGYEQYF,TGTGCCAGTAGTATAGGGGTCGCGGGCTACGAGCAGTACTTC
TRBJ2-7,TRBD1,.,TRBV5-1,CASRLRTGHKYF,TGCGCCAGCAGGTTGAGGACAGGGCACAAGTACTTC
TRBJ1-1,.,.,TRBV30,CACPDSRGPEAFF,TGTGCCTGTCCGGACAGTCGGGGACCTGAAGCTTTCTTT
TRBJ1-2,.,.,TRBV19,CASIPKNQGFLGYTF,TGTGCCAGTATCCCCAAAAACCAGGGGTTCCTTGGCTACACCTTC
TRBJ2-7,TRBD1,.,TRBV6-5,CASSYSLFTGVYEQYF,TGTGCCAGCAGTTACTCCCTATTTACAGGGGTCTACGAGCAGTACTTC
TRBJ1-1,.,few,TRBV4-3,CASSRAGQNTEAFF,TGCGCCAGCAGCCGTGCCGGGCAGAACACTGAAGCTTTCTTT
TRBJ1-2,.,.,TRBV7-2,CASSRVVDRGANYGYTF,TGTGCCAGCAGCCGAGTCGTTGATCGGGGGGCGAACTATGGCTACACCTTC
TRBJ1-5,.,once,TRBV6-5,CASRPRQGSNQPQHF,TGTGCCAGCAGACCTCGTCAGGGTAGCAATCAGCCCCAGCATTTT
TRBJ1-1,.,.,TRBV7-2,CASSSYKPEAFF,TGTGCCAGCAGCTCCTATAAGCCTGAAGCTTTCTTT
TRBJ2-1,TRBD2,.,TRBV6-1,CASSGRLAGNEQFF,TGTGCCAGCAGTGGCCGACTAGCGGGAAATGAGCAGTTCTTC
TRBJ2-1,TRBD2,.,TRBV28,CASSSGLAGFSGNEQFF,TGTGCCAGCAGCTCTGGACTAGCGGGATTTTCGGGGAATGAGCAGTTCTTC
TRBJ1-1,TRBD1,.,TRBV7-9,CASSWGGQGGTEAFF,TGTGCCAGCAGCTGGGGGGGACAGGGGGGTACTGAAGCTTTCTTT
TRBJ2-3,.,.,TRBV7-3,CASSSHRKGDTQYF,TGTGCCAGCAGCTCCCACCGGAAGGGTGATACGCAGTATTTT
TRBJ1-2,.,.,TRBV7-2,CASSFGPSAWGYTF,TGTGCCAGCAGCTTCGGACCCTCAGCATGGGGCTACACCTTC
TRBJ2-2,TRBD2,.,TRBV5-1,CAIPSGGEFANTGELFF,TGCGCCATCCCTAGTGGGGGGGAATTCGCGAACACCGGGGAGCTGTTTTTT
TRBJ2-5,.,.,TRBV10-2,CASSELAVPETQYF,TGCGCCAGCAGTGAGTTAGCGGTCCCCGAGACCCAGTACTTC
TRBJ2-3,TRBD2,.,TRBV5-4,CASSFSGGEADTQYF,TGTGCCAGCAGCTTCTCGGGGGGGGAGGCAGATACGCAGTATTTT
TRBJ1-2,.,.,TRBV15,CATSRVVAGDGYTF,TGTGCCACCAGCAGAGTAGTGGCAGGGGATGGCTACACCTTC
TRBJ2-2,.,.,TRBV18,CASSLTGTGELFF,TGTGCCAGCTCACTCACAGGGACCGGGGAGCTGTTTTTT
TRBJ2-7,.,.,TRBV4-2,CASSAGPSSYEQYF,TGTGCCAGCAGCGCTGGACCATCCTCCTACGAGCAGTACTTC
TRBJ2-7,.,once,TRBV10-1,CASIEVRSSYEQYF,TGCGCCAGCATCGAGGTCCGGTCGTCCTACGAGCAGTACTTC
TRBJ1-2,TRBD1,.,TRBV10-3,CAISGQGGNYGYTF,TGTGCCATCAGCGGACAGGGTGGTAACTATGGCTACACCTTC
TRBJ2-1,.,.,TRBV14,CASSPLRFTPYNEQFF,TGTGCCAGCAGCCCCCTGAGGTTTACGCCCTACAATGAGCAGTTCTTC
TRBJ1-6,.,.,TRBV30,CAWSSDTNSPLHF,TGTGCCTGGAGTTCGGACACTAATTCACCCCTCCACTTT
TRBJ2-4,.,.,TRBV7-8,CASSLGGNENIQYF,TGTGCCAGCAGCTTAGGGGGGAACGAGAACATTCAGTACTTC